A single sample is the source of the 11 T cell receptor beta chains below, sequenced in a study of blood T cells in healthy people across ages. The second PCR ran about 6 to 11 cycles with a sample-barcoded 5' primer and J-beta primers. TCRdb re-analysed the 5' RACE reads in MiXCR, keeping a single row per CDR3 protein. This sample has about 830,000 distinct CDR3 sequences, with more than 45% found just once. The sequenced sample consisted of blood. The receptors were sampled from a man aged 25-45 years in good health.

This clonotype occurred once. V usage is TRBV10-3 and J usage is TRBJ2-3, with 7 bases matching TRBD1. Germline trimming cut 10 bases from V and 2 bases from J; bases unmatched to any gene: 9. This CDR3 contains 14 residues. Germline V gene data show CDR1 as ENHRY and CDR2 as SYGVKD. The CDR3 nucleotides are TGTGCCACAAGAGGGGGCGTCGCCACAGATACGCAGTATTTT. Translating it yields CATRGGVATDTQYF.

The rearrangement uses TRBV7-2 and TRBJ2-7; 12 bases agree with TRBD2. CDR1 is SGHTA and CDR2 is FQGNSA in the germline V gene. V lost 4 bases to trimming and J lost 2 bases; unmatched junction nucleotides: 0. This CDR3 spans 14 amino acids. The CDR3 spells CASSSSGRAYEQYF. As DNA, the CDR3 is TGTGCCAGCAGCTCTAGCGGGAGGGCCTACGAGCAGTACTTC.

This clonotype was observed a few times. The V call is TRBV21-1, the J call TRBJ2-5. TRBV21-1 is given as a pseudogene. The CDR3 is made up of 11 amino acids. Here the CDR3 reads CASSKLETQYF. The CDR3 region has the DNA TGTGCCAGCAGCAAACTGGAGACCCAGTACTTC.

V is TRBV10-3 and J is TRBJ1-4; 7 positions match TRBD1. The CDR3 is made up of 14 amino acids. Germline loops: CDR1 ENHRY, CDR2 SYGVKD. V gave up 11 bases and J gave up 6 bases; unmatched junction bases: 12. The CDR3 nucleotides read TGTGCCTCCCGGGGAGGGGGCGTCGATGAAAAACTGTTTTTT. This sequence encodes CASRGGGVDEKLFF.

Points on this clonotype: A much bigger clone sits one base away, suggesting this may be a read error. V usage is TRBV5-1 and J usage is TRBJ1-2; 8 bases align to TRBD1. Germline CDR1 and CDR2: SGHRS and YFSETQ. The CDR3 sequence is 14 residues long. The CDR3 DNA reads TGCGCCAGCAGCTGGGCCAGGGGGCCCTATGGCTGCACCTTC. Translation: CASSWARGPYGCTF. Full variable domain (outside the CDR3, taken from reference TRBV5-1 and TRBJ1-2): KAGVTQTPRYLIKTRGQQVTLSCSPISGHRSVSWYQQTPGQGLQFLFEYFSETQRNKGNFPGRFSGRQFSNSRSEMNVSTLELGDSALYLCASSWARGPYGCTFGSGTRLTVV.

CDR3 nucleotides: TGTGCCAGCAGTTACTCTCAAGGGAGCAATCAGCCCCAGCATTTT. This encodes CASSYSQGSNQPQHF. V gene TRBV6-5 combines with J gene TRBJ1-5; D gene ambiguous. This CDR3 is built from 15 residues. V was pared by 0 bases and J by 1 base, with 7 bases between. CDR1 MNHEY and CDR2 SVGAGI come from the germline V gene.

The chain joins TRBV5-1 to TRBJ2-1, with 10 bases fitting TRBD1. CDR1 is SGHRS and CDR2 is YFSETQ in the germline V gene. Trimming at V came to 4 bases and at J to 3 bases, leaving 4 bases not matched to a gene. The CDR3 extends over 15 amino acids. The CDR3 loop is CASSPGQGIYNEQFF. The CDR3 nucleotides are TGCGCCAGCAGCCCGGGACAGGGGATCTACAATGAGCAGTTCTTC.

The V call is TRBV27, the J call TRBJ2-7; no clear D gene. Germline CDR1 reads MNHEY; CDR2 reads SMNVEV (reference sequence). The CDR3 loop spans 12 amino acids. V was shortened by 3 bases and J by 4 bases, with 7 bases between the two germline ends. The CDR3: CASSFASYEQYF. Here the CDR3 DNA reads TGTGCCAGCAGTTTTGCGAGTTACGAGCAGTACTTC.

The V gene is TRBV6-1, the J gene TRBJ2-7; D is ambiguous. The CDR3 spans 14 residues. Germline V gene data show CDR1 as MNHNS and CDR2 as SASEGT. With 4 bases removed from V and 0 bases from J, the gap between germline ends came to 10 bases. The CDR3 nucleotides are TGTGCCAGCAGTGTTGCGCGGAGCTCCTACGAGCAGTACTTC. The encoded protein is CASSVARSSYEQYF.

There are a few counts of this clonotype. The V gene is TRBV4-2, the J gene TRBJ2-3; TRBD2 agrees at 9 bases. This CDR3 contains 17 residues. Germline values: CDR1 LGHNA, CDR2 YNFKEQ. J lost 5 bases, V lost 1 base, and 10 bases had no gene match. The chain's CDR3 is CASSQGLASGVGDTQYF. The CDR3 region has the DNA TGTGCCAGCAGCCAAGGGTTGGCTAGCGGGGTTGGAGATACGCAGTATTTT.

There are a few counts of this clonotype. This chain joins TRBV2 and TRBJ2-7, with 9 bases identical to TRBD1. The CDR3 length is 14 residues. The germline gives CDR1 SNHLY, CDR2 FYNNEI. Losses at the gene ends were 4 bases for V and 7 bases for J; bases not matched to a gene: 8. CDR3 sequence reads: CASSARTGAGEQYF. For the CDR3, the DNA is TGTGCCAGCAGTGCCAGGACAGGGGCAGGAGAGCAGTACTTC.